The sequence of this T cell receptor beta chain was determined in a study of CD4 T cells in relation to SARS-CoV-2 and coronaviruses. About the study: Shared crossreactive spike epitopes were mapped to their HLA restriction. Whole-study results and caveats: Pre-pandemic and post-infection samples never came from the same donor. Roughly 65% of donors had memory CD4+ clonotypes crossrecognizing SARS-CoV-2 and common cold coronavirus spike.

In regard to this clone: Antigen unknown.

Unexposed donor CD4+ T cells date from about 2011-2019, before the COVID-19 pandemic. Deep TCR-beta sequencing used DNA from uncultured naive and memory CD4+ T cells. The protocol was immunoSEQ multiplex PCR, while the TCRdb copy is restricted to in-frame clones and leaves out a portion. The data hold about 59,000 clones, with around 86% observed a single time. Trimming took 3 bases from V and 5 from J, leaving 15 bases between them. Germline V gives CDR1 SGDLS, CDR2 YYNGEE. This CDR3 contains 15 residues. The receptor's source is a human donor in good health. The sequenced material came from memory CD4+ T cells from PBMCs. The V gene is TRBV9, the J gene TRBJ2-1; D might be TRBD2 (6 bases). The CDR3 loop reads CASSARDSQHNEQFF. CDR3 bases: TGTGCCAGCAGCGCGCGGGACTCCCAGCACAATGAGCAGTTCTTC.